The 28 T cell receptor beta chains below come from one sample, sequenced in a study of blood T cell repertoires in COVID-19 (TCRdb year 2020). Library construction relied on the immunoSEQ multiplex PCR assay. TCRdb took this table from immuneACCESS and kept in-frame rearrangements with V and J called. Such tables lack part of the clones; where checked against another copy, unresolved V genes explain under half of the gap, and the rest is unexplained. The sample data list some 350,000 clones, and roughly 87% of these were observed just once. The ten top clones hold about 3% of the sample. Sequenced input: PBMCs or T cells enriched from blood (not recorded which). Every receptor here comes from a woman aged 30 to 39 who had recovered from COVID-19.

The rearrangement uses TRBV7-9 and TRBJ1-1; D is perhaps TRBD1 (6 bases). The CDR3 covers 15 residues. The germline V gene has CDR1 SEHNR and CDR2 FQNEAQ (reference sequence). Trimming removed 5 bases from V and 1 base from J, with 14 bases in between. This CDR3 is CASSHARTANTEAFF. CDR3 coding DNA: TGTGCCAGCAGCCACGCTAGGACAGCGAACACTGAAGCTTTCTTT.

The chain carries TRBV11-1 and TRBJ2-5; 8 bases match TRBD2. The CDR3 runs to 15 residues. CDR1 SGHAT and CDR2 FQDESV come from the germline V gene (reference sequence). With V trimmed by 7 bases and J by 4 bases, 11 bases remained unmatched. CDR3 protein: CASKVRAGARETQYF. CDR3 DNA: TGTGCCAGCAAGGTCAGAGCGGGGGCAAGAGAGACCCAGTACTTC.

The chain carries TRBV7-8 and TRBJ1-4; the D gene is possibly TRBD1 (6 bases). This CDR3 has 14 residues. From germline, CDR1 is SGHVS and CDR2 FQNEAQ. Trimming cost V 4 bases and J 4 bases, with 10 bases left between them. The CDR3 loop is CASSSGQLNEKLFF. CDR3 bases: TGTGCCAGCAGCTCGGGACAACTTAATGAAAAACTGTTTTTT.

The rearrangement uses TRBV15 and TRBJ1-5, with 8 bases aligning to TRBD1. Germline trimming cut 2 bases from V and 0 bases from J; bases unmatched to any gene: 3. CDR1 and CDR2 (germline): LNHNV, YYDKDF (reference sequence). The CDR3 covers 16 residues. CDR3 amino acids: CATSRQGANSNQPQHF. CDR3 nucleotide sequence: TGTGCCACCAGCAGACAGGGGGCTAATAGCAATCAGCCCCAGCATTTT.

The chain employs TRBV7-9 and TRBJ2-1, with D possibly being TRBD2 (6 bases). This CDR3 has 16 amino acids. Looked up from germline, CDR1 is SEHNR and CDR2 is FQNEAQ (reference sequence). V lost 4 bases and J 0 bases, leaving 13 bases between the germline ends. This chain's CDR3 is CASSSPPGVSYNEQFF. The CDR3 coding sequence is TGTGCCAGCAGCTCCCCCCCGGGGGTCTCCTACAATGAGCAGTTCTTC.

This clone was seen just once. The genes are TRBV11-2 and TRBJ1-3; D not resolved. The CDR3 is 18 amino acids. CDR1 is SGHAT and CDR2 is FQNNGV in the germline V gene. Between the trimmed V and J ends, which lost 5 bases and 2 bases, there was a span of 22 bases. The CDR3 is CASSRQRDTTITGNTIYF. CDR3 DNA sequence: TGTGCCAGCAGCCGCCAAAGAGACACCACAATCACTGGAAACACCATATATTTT.

The rearrangement links TRBV18 to TRBJ1-5; D unclear. Germline values: CDR1 KGHSH, CDR2 LQKENI. The length of the CDR3 is 16 residues. Trimming removed 6 bases at V and 3 bases at J, with 18 bases between. The CDR3 loop reads CASSPYQPDINQPQHF. CDR3 coding DNA: TGTGCCAGCTCCCCCTACCAGCCTGACATCAATCAGCCCCAGCATTTT.

The rearrangement joins TRBV19 to TRBJ1-6; D is uncertain. V was cut by 3 bases and J by 7 bases, with 10 bases left in between. This CDR3 is built from 14 residues. Germline CDR1 is LNHDA and CDR2 is SQIVND (reference sequence). CDR3 residues: CASSMGATNSPLHF. CDR3 DNA sequence: TGTGCCAGTAGTATGGGAGCCACCAATTCACCCCTCCACTTT. The variable domain in full, completed from reference TRBV19 and TRBJ1-6, reads DGGITQSPKYLFRKEGQNVTLSCEQNLNHDAMYWYRQDPGQGLRLIYYSQIVNDFQKGDIAEGYSVSREKKESFPLTVTSAQKNPTAFYLCASSMGATNSPLHFGNGTRLTVT.

This chain joins TRBV11-2 and TRBJ2-2; D is perhaps TRBD2 (5 bases). Germline loops: CDR1 SGHAT, CDR2 FQNNGV. This CDR3 contains 15 residues. V was trimmed by 6 bases and J by 0 bases, leaving 11 bases between them. In DNA, the CDR3 is TGTGCCAGCAGTTACTCGGGGACGAACACCGGGGAGCTGTTTTTT. Residues: CASSYSGTNTGELFF. Full variable domain (outside the CDR3, taken from reference TRBV11-2 and TRBJ2-2): EAGVAQSPRYKIIEKRQSVAFWCNPISGHATLYWYQQILGQGPKLLIQFQNNGVVDDSQLPKDRFSAERLKGVDSTLKIQPAKLEDSAVYLCASSYSGTNTGELFFGEGSRLTVL.

The chain has TRBV7-2 and TRBJ1-3; the D gene is possibly TRBD1 (5 bases). The V end lost 5 bases, the J end lost 0 bases, and 14 bases lay between the germline ends. This CDR3 spans 16 amino acids. Per germline, CDR1 SGHTA and CDR2 FQGNSA. In DNA form, the CDR3 reads TGTGCCAGCAGCGTCCTTGGGGGGATCTCTGGAAACACCATATATTTT. The encoded protein is CASSVLGGISGNTIYF.

The chain has TRBV6-5 and TRBJ2-7, with D uncertain. CDR1 MNHEY and CDR2 SVGAGI come from the germline V gene. The CDR3 covers 13 residues. V was cut by 8 bases and J by 5 bases, with 16 bases left in between. CDR3 in DNA: TGTGCCAGCTGCCCAACAGTGGGCCACGAGCAGTACTTC. Translated, it gives CASCPTVGHEQYF.

V gene TRBV4-1 combines with J gene TRBJ2-7, with 13 bases matching TRBD2. V lost 1 base to trimming and J lost 6 bases; unmatched junction nucleotides: 3. The germline V gene has CDR1 MGHRA and CDR2 YSYEKL. The CDR3 is made up of 15 amino acids. The CDR3 region has the DNA TGCGCCAGCAGCCAAGTCGGGACTAGCGGGGCCGAGCAGTACTTC. Encoded protein: CASSQVGTSGAEQYF.

V usage is TRBV2 and J usage is TRBJ1-1; unclear D gene. In germline, CDR1 is SNHLY, CDR2 FYNNEI. The CDR3 covers 16 residues. Trimming removed 7 bases at V and 0 bases at J, with 18 bases between. The CDR3 is CASMEPEGSLNTEAFF. The CDR3 DNA is TGTGCCAGCATGGAGCCCGAGGGTTCATTGAACACTGAAGCTTTCTTT.

V gene TRBV29-1 combines with J gene TRBJ1-2, with 8 bases aligning to TRBD1. CDR1 is SQVTM, CDR2 ANQGSEA, per germline. After removal of 3 bases from V and 3 bases from J, the junction contained 9 bases not matched to a gene. CDR3 length: 15 amino acids. DNA of the CDR3: TGCAGCGTTGAGGCCCGACAGGGGAGCGACTATGGCTACACCTTC. It translates to CSVEARQGSDYGYTF.

In its sample, this clone was seen once. This chain joins TRBV29-1 and TRBJ2-5; no reliable D call. CDR1 is SQVTM and CDR2 is ANQGSEA in the germline V gene. This CDR3 has 15 amino acids. V was clipped by 1 base and J by 2 bases, with 14 bases between them. In DNA form, the CDR3 reads TGCAGCGTTGAAGGGTCTTCGTCCGGGCAAGAGACCCAGTACTTC. Amino acid sequence: CSVEGSSSGQETQYF. The entire variable domain, with the rest obtained from reference TRBV29-1 and TRBJ2-5, is as follows: SAVISQKPSRDICQRGTSLTIQCQVDSQVTMMFWYRQQPGQSLTLIATANQGSEATYESGFVIDKFPISRPNLTFSTLTVSNMSPEDSSIYLCSVEGSSSGQETQYFGPGTRLLVL.

The chain is built from TRBV5-1 and TRBJ1-5; possible D gene TRBD1, 6 bases. The germline V gene encodes CDR1 SGHRS and CDR2 YFSETQ. The CDR3 runs to 15 residues. Trimming cost V 4 bases and J 0 bases, with 11 bases left between them. The chain's CDR3 is CASSAGGSSNQPQHF. CDR3 DNA sequence: TGCGCCAGCAGCGCGGGGGGCAGTAGCAATCAGCCCCAGCATTTT.

This clone was observed a few times. The gene calls are TRBV3-1 (or the pseudogene TRBV3-2) and TRBJ2-3, with 8 bases that match TRBD2. Germline V gives CDR1 LGHDT, CDR2 YNNKEL (reference sequence). The CDR3 runs to 17 residues. V gave up 1 base and J gave up 2 bases; unmatched junction bases: 8. The CDR3 DNA reads as TGTGCCAGCAGCCAAGTTGGCGGGGGGACCTACACAGATACGCAGTATTTT. The encoded protein is CASSQVGGGTYTDTQYF.

The chain is built from TRBV27 and TRBJ2-3; perhaps TRBD1 as D (5 bases). The CDR3 contains 17 residues. Trimming shortened V by 2 bases and J by 0 bases, and 15 bases separated the two germline ends. The germline CDR1 and CDR2 sequences are MNHEY and SMNVEV (reference sequence). CDR3 sequence reads: CASSLQGGRASTDTQYF. CDR3 DNA sequence: TGTGCCAGCAGTTTACAGGGTGGCAGGGCTAGCACAGATACGCAGTATTTT.

The V and J genes are TRBV9 and TRBJ2-1; D unclear. The V gene's germline CDR1 is SGDLS and CDR2 YYNGEE. The CDR3 sequence is 11 residues long. The V and J ends lost 0 bases and 10 bases respectively, with 5 bases between them. CDR3 nucleotides: TGTGCCAGCAGCGTAGCAGGAGAGCAGTTCTTC. This sequence encodes CASSVAGEQFF.

The sample holds a few counts of this clone. The genes are TRBV9 and TRBJ1-5, with 7 bases identical to TRBD1. Germline V gives CDR1 SGDLS, CDR2 YYNGEE. V lost 3 bases to trimming and J lost 0 bases; unmatched junction nucleotides: 6. The CDR3 covers 16 residues. The DNA of the CDR3 is TGTGCCAGCAGCGGGGACAGCGCAGATAGCAATCAGCCCCAGCATTTT. Protein: CASSGDSADSNQPQHF.

V gene TRBV27 combines with J gene TRBJ2-7; 11 bases fit TRBD2. This CDR3 contains 16 residues. Unmatched junction bases numbered 3, after V lost 0 bases and J lost 2 bases. Per germline, CDR1 MNHEY and CDR2 SMNVEV (reference sequence). Here the CDR3 DNA reads TGTGCCAGCAGTTTATCCGTAGCGGGAGGGCCCTACGAGCAGTACTTC. Its translation: CASSLSVAGGPYEQYF.

The chain combines TRBV14 with TRBJ1-2; no reliable D call. The CDR3 runs to 14 residues. CDR1 is SGHDN, CDR2 FVKESK, per germline. V gave up 0 bases and J gave up 4 bases, with 9 bases separating them. CDR3 protein: CASSQDFFVYGYTF. CDR3 in DNA: TGTGCCAGCAGCCAAGATTTCTTTGTCTATGGCTACACCTTC.

V and J are TRBV28 and TRBJ2-2, with TRBD2 matching over 9 bases. The CDR3 spans 16 residues. The germline CDR1 and CDR2 sequences are MDHEN and SYDVKM. The trim removed 4 bases at V and 4 bases at J, leaving 7 bases unmatched. CDR3 in DNA: TGTGCCAGCAGTTCCCCTAGCGGGACGGGCACCGGGGAGCTGTTTTTT. The encoded protein is CASSSPSGTGTGELFF.

This clone was detected a few times. The chain is built from TRBV10-3 and TRBJ2-1, with D perhaps matching TRBD2 (6 bases). In germline, CDR1 is ENHRY, CDR2 SYGVKD. V was pared by 0 bases and J by 9 bases, with 9 bases between. The CDR3 contains 13 residues. CDR3 coding DNA: TGTGCCATCAGTGAGTCGTTGGAGGGTGAGCAGTTCTTC. It codes for CAISESLEGEQFF.

V usage is TRBV11-3 and J usage is TRBJ2-1, with 9 bases that match TRBD1. The CDR3 is 15 residues long. CDR1 and CDR2 (germline): SGHNT, YENEEA. The ends lost 4 bases at V and 6 bases at J; junction bases unmatched: 7. The CDR3 bases are TGTGCCAGCAGCTCGCATACAGGGGGCCTCAATGAGCAGTTCTTC. This encodes CASSSHTGGLNEQFF.

The chain is built from TRBV5-6 and TRBJ1-3, with D unresolved. Trimming pared 1 base from V and 2 bases from J, leaving 7 bases between. CDR3 length equals 14 residues. Germline values: CDR1 SGHDT, CDR2 YYEEEE. CDR3 residues: CASSLNGAGNTIYF. The CDR3 DNA is TGTGCCAGCAGCTTGAACGGGGCTGGAAACACCATATATTTT.

The chain couples TRBV6-1 to TRBJ1-2, with D maybe TRBD1 (5 bases). Germline CDR1 reads MNHNS; CDR2 reads SASEGT. Trimming cost V 1 base and J 0 bases, with 9 bases left between them. The CDR3 spans 15 residues. This chain's CDR3 is CASSEVRAPNYGYTF. CDR3 bases: TGTGCCAGCAGTGAAGTCAGGGCTCCTAACTATGGCTACACCTTC.

This chain connects TRBV28 to TRBJ1-5, with D possibly TRBD1 on 5 matching bases. From germline, CDR1 is MDHEN and CDR2 SYDVKM. V lost 1 base and J lost 4, with 17 bases in between. The CDR3 runs to 17 residues. The CDR3 is CASSLFRTGGTNQPQHF. The CDR3 coding sequence is TGTGCCAGCAGTTTATTCAGGACGGGGGGAACAAATCAGCCCCAGCATTTT.